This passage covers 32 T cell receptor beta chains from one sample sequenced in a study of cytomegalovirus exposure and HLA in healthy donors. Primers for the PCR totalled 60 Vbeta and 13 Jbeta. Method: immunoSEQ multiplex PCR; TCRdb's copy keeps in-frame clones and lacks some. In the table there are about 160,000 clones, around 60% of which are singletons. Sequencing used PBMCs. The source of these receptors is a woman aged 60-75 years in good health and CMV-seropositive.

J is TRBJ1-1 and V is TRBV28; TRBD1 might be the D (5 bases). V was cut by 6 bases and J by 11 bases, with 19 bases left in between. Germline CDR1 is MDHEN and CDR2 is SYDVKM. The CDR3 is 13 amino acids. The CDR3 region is CASSRGAPGSAFF. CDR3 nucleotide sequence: TGTGCCAGCAGCCGCGGGGCCCCTGGATCTGCTTTCTTT.

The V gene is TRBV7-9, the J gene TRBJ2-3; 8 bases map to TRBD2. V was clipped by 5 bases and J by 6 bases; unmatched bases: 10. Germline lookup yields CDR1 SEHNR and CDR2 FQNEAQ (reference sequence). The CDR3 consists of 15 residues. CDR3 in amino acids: CASSHGAGVPDTQYF. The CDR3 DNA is TGTGCCAGCAGCCACGGAGCGGGAGTCCCCGATACGCAGTATTTT. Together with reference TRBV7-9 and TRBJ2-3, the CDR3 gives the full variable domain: DTGVSQNPRHKITKRGQNVTFRCDPISEHNRLYWYRQTLGQGPEFLTYFQNEAQLEKSRLLSDRFSAERPKGSFSTLEIQRTEQGDSAMYLCASSHGAGVPDTQYFGPGTRLTVL.

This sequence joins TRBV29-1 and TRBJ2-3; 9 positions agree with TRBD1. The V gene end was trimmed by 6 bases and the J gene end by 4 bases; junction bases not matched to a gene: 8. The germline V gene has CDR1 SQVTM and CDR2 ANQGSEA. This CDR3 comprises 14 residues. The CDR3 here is CSVIQGAVPDTQYF. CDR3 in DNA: TGCAGCGTCATACAGGGGGCGGTTCCAGATACGCAGTATTTT.

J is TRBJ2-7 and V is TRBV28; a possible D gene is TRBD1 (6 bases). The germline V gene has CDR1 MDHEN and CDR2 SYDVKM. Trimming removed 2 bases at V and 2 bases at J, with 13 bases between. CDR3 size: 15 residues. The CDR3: CASSLTGPDAYEQYF. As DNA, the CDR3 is TGTGCCAGCAGTTTAACAGGGCCTGATGCCTACGAGCAGTACTTC.

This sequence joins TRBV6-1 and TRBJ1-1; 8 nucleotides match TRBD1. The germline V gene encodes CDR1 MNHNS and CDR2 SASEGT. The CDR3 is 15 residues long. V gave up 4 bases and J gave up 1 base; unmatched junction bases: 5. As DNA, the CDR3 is TGTGCCAGCAGTGTTATAGGGACAGGGAACACTGAAGCTTTCTTT. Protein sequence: CASSVIGTGNTEAFF.

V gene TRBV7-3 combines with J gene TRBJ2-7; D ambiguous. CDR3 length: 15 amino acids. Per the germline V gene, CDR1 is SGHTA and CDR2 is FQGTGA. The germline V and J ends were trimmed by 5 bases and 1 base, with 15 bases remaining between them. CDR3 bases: TGTGCCAGCAGCCCTCGACACGGTACGTCCTACGAGCAGTACTTC. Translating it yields CASSPRHGTSYEQYF.

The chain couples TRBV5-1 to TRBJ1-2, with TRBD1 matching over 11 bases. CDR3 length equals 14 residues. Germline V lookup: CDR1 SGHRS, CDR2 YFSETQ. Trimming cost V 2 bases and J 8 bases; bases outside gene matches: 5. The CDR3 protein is CASSFSDRGQGYTF. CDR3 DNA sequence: TGCGCCAGCAGCTTCTCGGACAGGGGGCAAGGCTACACCTTC.

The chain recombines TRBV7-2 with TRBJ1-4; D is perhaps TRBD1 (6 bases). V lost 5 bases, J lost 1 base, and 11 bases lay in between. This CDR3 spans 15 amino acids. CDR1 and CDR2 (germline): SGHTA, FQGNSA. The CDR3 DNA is TGTGCCAGCAGCCTACAGGGTGGAACTAATGAAAAACTGTTTTTT. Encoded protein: CASSLQGGTNEKLFF.

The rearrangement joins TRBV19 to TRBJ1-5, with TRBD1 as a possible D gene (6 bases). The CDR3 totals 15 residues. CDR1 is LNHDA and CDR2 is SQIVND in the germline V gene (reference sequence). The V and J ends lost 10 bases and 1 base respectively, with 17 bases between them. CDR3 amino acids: CATRGRVGSNQPQHF. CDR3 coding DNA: TGTGCCACCAGGGGTCGGGTGGGAAGCAATCAGCCCCAGCATTTT.

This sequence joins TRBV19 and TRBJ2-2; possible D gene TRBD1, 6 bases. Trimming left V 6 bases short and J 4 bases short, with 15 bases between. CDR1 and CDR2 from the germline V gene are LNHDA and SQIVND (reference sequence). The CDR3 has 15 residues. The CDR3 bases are TGTGCCAGTAGCACAGGGTGGGAGAGCACCGGGGAGCTGTTTTTT. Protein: CASSTGWESTGELFF. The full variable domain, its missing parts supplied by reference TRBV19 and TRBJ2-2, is DGGITQSPKYLFRKEGQNVTLSCEQNLNHDAMYWYRQDPGQGLRLIYYSQIVNDFQKGDIAEGYSVSREKKESFPLTVTSAQKNPTAFYLCASSTGWESTGELFFGEGSRLTVL.

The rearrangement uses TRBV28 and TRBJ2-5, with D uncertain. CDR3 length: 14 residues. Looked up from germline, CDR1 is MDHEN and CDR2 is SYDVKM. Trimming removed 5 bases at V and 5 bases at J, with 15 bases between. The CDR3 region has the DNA TGTGCCAGCAGTCTGATCCACGCCGGGGAGACCCAGTACTTC. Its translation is CASSLIHAGETQYF.

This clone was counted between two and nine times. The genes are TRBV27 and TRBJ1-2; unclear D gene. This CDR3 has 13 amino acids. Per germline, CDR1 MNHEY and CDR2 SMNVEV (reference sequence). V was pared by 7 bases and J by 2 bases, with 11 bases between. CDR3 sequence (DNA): TGTGCCAGCACCCCGGGATTAAACTATGGCTACACCTTC. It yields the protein CASTPGLNYGYTF.

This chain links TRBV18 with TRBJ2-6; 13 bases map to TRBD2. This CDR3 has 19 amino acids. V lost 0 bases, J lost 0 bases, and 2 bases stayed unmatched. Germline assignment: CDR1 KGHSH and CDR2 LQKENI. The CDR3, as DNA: TGTGCCAGCTCACCACCGGGACTAGCGGGGAACTCTGGGGCCAACGTCCTGACTTTC. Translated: CASSPPGLAGNSGANVLTF. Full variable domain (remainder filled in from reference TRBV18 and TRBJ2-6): NAGVMQNPRHLVRRRGQEARLRCSPMKGHSHVYWYRQLPEEGLKFMVYLQKENIIDESGMPKERFSAEFPKEGPSILRIQQVVRGDSAAYFCASSPPGLAGNSGANVLTFGAGSRLTVL.

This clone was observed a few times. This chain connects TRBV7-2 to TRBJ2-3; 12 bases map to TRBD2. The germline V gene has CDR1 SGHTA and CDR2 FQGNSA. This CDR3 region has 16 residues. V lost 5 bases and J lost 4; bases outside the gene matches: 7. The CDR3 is CASSLLTSGSADTQYF. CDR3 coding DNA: TGTGCCAGCAGCCTATTGACTAGCGGGAGCGCAGATACGCAGTATTTT.

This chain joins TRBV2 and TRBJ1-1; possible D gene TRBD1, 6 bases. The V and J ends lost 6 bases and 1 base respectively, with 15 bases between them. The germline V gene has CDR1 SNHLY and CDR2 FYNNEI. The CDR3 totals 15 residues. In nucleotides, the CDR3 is TGTGCCAGCAGAAAAGGGGGGGGCCAGAACACTGAAGCTTTCTTT. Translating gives CASRKGGGQNTEAFF.

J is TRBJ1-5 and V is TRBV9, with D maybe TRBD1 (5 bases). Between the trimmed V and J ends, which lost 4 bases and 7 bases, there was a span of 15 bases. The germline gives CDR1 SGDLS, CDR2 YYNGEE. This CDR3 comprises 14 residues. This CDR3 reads CASSLGGMGQPQHF. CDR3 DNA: TGTGCCAGCAGCCTGGGGGGGATGGGGCAGCCCCAGCATTTT.

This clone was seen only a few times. The DNA of the CDR3 is TGTGCCAGCAGCTGGCTCGGGGGGATCAATGAGCAGTTCTTC. The encoded protein is CASSWLGGINEQFF. This chain uses TRBV7-3 with TRBJ2-1; 7 bases fit TRBD2. Unmatched junction bases numbered 6, after V lost 4 bases and J lost 6 bases. CDR3 size: 14 residues. The germline CDR1 and CDR2 sequences are SGHTA and FQGTGA.

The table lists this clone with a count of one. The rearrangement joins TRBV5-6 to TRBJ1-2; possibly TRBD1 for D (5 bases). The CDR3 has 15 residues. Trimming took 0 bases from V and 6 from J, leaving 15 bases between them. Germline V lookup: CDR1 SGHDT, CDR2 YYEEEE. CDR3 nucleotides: TGTGCCAGCAGCTTGGAAGGGGTGTGGAATGATGGCTACACCTTC. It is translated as CASSLEGVWNDGYTF.

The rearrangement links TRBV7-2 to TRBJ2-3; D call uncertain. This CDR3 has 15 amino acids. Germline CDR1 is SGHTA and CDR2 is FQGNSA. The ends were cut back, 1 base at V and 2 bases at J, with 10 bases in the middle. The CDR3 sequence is CASSLVIPSTDTQYF. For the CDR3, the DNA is TGTGCCAGCAGCTTAGTAATTCCTTCCACAGATACGCAGTATTTT.

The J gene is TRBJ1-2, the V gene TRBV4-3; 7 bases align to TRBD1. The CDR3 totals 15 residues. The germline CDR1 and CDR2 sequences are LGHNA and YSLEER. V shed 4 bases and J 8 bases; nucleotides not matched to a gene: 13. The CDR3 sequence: CASSREGQAVWGYTF. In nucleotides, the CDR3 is TGCGCCAGCAGCCGGGAAGGACAGGCTGTCTGGGGCTACACCTTC.

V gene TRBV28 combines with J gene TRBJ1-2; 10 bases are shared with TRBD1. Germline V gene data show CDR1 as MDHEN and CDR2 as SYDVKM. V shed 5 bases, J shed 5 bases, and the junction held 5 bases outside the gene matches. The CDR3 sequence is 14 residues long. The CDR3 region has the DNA TGTGCCAGCAGTCAGGGACAGGGGTCTTATGGCTACACCTTC. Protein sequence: CASSQGQGSYGYTF.

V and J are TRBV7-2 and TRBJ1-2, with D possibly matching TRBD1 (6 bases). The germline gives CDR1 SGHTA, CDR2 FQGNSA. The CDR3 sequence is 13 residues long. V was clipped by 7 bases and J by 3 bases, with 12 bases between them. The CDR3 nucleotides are TGTGCCAGCACCAAGGACAGCCACTATGGCTACACCTTC. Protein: CASTKDSHYGYTF. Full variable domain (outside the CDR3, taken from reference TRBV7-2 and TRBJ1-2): GAGVSQSPSNKVTEKGKDVELRCDPISGHTALYWYRQSLGQGLEFLIYFQGNSAPDKSGLPSDRFSAERTGGSVSTLTIQRTQQEDSAVYLCASTKDSHYGYTFGSGTRLTVV.

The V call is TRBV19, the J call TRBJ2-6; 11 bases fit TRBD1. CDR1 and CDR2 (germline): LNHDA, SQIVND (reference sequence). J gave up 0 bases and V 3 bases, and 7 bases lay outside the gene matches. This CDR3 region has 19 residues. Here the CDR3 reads CASSIQRTGGLSGANVLTF. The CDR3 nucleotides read TGTGCCAGTAGTATTCAGCGGACAGGGGGCCTCTCTGGGGCCAACGTCCTGACTTTC.

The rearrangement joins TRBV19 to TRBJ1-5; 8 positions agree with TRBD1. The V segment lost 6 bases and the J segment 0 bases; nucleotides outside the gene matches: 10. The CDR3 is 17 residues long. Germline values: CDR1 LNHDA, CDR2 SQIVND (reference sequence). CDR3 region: CASREHDRGGSNQPQHF. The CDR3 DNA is TGTGCCAGTAGGGAACATGACAGGGGAGGTAGCAATCAGCCCCAGCATTTT.

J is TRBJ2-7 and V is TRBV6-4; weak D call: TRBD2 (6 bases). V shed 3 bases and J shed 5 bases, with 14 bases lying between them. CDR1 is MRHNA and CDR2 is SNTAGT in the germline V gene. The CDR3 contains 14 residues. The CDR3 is CASSDREPYDEQYF. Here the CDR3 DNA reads TGTGCCAGCAGTGATCGGGAGCCGTATGACGAGCAGTACTTC.

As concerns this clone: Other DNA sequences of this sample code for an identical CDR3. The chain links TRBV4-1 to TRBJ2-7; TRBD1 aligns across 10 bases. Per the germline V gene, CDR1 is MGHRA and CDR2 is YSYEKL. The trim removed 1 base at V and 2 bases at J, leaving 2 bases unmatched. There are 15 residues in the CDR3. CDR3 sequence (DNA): TGCGCCAGCAGCCAAGGACAGGGGGCCCCCTACGAGCAGTACTTC. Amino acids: CASSQGQGAPYEQYF.

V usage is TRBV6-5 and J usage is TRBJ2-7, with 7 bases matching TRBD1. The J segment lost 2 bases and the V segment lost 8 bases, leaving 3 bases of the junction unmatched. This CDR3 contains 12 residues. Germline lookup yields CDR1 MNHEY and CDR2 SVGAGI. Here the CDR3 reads CASVGQTYEQYF. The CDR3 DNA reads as TGTGCCAGCGTGGGACAGACCTACGAGCAGTACTTC.

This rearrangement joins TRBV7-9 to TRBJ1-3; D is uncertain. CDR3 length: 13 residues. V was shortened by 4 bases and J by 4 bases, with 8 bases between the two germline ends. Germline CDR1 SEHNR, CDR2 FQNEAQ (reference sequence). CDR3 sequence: CASSSSRGNTIYF. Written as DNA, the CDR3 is TGTGCCAGCAGCTCCTCGAGGGGAAACACCATATATTTT.

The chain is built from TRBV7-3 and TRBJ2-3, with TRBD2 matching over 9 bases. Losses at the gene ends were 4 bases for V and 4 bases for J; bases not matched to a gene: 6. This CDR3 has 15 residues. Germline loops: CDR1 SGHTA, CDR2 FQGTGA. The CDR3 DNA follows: TGTGCCAGCAGCTCGGCGGGAGGGGGTCCAGATACGCAGTATTTT. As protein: CASSSAGGGPDTQYF.

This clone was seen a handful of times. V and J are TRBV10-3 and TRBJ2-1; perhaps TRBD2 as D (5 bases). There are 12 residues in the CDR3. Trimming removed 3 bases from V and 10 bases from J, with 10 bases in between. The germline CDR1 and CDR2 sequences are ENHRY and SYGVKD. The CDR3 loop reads CAISEERREQFF. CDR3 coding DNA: TGTGCCATCAGTGAAGAGCGGAGGGAGCAGTTCTTC.

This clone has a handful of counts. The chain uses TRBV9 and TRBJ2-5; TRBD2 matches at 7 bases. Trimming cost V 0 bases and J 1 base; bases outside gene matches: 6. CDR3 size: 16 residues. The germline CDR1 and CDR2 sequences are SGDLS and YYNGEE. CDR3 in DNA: TGTGCCAGCAGCGTAGCGCCAGCGGGAATCCAAGAGACCCAGTACTTC. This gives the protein CASSVAPAGIQETQYF.

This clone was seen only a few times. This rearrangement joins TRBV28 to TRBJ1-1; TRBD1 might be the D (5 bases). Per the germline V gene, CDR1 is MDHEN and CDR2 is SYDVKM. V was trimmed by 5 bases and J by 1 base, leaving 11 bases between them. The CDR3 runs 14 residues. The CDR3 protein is CASSPGGRNTEAFF. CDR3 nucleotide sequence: TGTGCCAGCAGTCCCGGGGGAAGGAACACTGAAGCTTTCTTT.